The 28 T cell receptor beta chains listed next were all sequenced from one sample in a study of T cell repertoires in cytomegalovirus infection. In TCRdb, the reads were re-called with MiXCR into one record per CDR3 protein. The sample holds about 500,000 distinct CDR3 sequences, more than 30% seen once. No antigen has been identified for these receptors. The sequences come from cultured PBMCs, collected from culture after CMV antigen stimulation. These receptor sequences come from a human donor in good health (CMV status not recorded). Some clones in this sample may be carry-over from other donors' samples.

Written as DNA, the CDR3 is TGTGCCAGCAGAATGACTGAGACCTACGAGCAGTACTTC. As protein: CASRMTETYEQYF. The chain has TRBV2 and TRBJ2-7; D is undetermined. In germline, CDR1 is SNHLY, CDR2 FYNNEI. V lost 6 bases to trimming and J lost 2 bases, with 11 bases between them. The CDR3 consists of 13 residues.

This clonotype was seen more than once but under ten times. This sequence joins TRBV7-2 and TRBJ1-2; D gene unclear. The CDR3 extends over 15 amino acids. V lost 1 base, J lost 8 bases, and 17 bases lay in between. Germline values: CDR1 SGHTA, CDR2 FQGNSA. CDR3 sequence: CASSLVPDYTSGYTF. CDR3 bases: TGTGCCAGCAGCTTAGTCCCCGACTACACGAGCGGCTACACCTTC.

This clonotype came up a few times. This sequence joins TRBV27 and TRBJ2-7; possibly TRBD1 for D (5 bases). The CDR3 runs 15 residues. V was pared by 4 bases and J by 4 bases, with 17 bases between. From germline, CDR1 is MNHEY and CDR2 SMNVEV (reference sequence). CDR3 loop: CASSSVLGVGYEQYF. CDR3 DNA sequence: TGTGCCAGCAGTTCCGTATTAGGGGTAGGGTACGAGCAGTACTTC.

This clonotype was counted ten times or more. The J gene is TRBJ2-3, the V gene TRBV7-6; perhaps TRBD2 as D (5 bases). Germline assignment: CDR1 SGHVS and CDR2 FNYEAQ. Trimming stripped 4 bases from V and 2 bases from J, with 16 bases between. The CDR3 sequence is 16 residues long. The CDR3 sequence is CASSSGSRGYTDTQYF. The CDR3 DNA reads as TGTGCCAGCAGCTCAGGATCAAGAGGGTACACAGATACGCAGTATTTT.

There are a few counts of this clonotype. For the CDR3, the DNA is TGCGCCAGCAGCCAAGGCATACAGGGTCGGGACTATGGCTACACCTTC. Translating it yields CASSQGIQGRDYGYTF. This chain joins TRBV4-3 and TRBJ1-2, with a weak D call TRBD1 (6 bases). This CDR3 has 16 residues. CDR1 is LGHNA and CDR2 is YSLEER in the germline V gene. V was cut by 1 base and J by 3 bases, with 15 bases left in between.

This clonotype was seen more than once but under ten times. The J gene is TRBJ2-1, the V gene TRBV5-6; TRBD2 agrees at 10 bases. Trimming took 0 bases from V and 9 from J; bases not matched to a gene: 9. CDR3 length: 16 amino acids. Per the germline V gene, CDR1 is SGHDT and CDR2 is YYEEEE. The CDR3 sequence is CASSLVKAGGPVEQFF. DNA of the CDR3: TGTGCCAGCAGCTTGGTCAAAGCGGGAGGGCCGGTTGAGCAGTTCTTC.

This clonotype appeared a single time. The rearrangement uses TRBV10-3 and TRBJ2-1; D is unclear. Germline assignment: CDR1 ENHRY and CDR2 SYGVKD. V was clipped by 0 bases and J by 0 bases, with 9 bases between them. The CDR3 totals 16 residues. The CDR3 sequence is CAISESALSSYNEQFF. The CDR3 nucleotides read TGTGCCATCAGTGAGTCAGCGCTAAGCTCCTACAATGAGCAGTTCTTC.

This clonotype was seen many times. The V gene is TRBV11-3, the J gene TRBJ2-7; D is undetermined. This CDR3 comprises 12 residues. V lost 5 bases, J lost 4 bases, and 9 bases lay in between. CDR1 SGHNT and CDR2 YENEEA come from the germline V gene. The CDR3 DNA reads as TGTGCCAGCAGCCTCGACGGATACGAGCAGTACGTC. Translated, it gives CASSLDGYEQYV.

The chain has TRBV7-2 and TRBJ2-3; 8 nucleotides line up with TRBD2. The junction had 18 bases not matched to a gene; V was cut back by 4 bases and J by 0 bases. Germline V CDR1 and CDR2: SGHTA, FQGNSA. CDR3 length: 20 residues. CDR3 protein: CASSSRRGTRLATSTDTQYF. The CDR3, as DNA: TGTGCCAGCAGCTCGCGACGGGGTACTCGACTAGCGACGAGCACAGATACGCAGTATTTT.

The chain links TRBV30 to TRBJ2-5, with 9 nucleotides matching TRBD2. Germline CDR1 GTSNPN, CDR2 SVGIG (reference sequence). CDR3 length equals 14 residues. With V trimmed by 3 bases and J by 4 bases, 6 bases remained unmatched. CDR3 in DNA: TGTGCCTGGAGCGGCGGGAGGGGGCGAGAGACCCAGTACTTC. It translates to CAWSGGRGRETQYF.

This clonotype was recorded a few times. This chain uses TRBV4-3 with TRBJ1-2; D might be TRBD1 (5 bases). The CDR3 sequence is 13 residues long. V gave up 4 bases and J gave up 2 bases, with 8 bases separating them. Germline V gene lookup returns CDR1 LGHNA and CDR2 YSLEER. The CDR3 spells CASSRGENYGYTF. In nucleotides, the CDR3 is TGCGCCAGCAGCCGAGGGGAGAACTATGGCTACACCTTC.

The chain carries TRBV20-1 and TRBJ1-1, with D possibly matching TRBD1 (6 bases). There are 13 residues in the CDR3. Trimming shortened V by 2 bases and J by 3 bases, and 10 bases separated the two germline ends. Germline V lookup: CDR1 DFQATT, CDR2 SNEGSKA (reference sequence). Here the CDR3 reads CSARRGWDTEAFF. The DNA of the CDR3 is TGCAGTGCTAGAAGGGGGTGGGACACTGAAGCTTTCTTT.

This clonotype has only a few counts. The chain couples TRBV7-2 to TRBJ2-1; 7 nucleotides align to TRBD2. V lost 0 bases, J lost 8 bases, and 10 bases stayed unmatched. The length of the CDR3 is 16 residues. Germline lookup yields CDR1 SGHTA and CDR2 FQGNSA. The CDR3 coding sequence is TGTGCCAGCAGCTTAGCGTCCGCGGGAGTGGTCTATGAGCAGTTCTTC. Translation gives CASSLASAGVVYEQFF.

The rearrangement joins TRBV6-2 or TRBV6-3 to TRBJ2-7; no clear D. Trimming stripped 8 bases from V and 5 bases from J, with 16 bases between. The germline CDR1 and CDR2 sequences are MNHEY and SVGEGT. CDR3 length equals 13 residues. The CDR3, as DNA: TGTGCCAGCCTAGGGAAGCTGATGGACGAGCAGTACTTC. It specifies CASLGKLMDEQYF.

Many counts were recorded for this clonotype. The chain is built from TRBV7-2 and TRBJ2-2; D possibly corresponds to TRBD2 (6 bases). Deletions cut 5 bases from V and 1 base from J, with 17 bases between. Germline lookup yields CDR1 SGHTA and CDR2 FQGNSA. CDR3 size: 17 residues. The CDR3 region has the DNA TGTGCCAGCAGCGGGGGAGGATTAGCGGTGAACACCGGGGAGCTGTTTTTT. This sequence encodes CASSGGGLAVNTGELFF. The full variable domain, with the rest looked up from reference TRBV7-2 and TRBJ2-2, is GAGVSQSPSNKVTEKGKDVELRCDPISGHTALYWYRQSLGQGLEFLIYFQGNSAPDKSGLPSDRFSAERTGGSVSTLTIQRTQQEDSAVYLCASSGGGLAVNTGELFFGEGSRLTVL.

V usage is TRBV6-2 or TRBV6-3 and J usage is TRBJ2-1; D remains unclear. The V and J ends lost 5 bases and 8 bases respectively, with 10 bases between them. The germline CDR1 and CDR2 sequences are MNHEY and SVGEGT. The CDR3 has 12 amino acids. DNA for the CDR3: TGTGCCAGCAGTACTCCTTCCCATGAGCAGTTCTTC. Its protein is CASSTPSHEQFF.

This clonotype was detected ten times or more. The CDR3: CASKRASGLSDTQYF. Here the CDR3 DNA reads TGTGCCAGCAAGCGGGCTAGCGGGCTCTCAGATACGCAGTATTTT. V is TRBV6-1 and J is TRBJ2-3; 8 bases match TRBD2. CDR1 is MNHNS, CDR2 SASEGT, per germline. The V segment lost 7 bases and the J segment 4 bases; nucleotides outside the gene matches: 10. This CDR3 has 15 residues.

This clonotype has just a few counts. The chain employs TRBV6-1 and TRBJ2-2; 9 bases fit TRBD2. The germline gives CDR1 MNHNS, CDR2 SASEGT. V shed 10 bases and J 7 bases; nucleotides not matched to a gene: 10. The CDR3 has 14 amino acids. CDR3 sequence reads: CATLSGRIGGELFF. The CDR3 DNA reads TGTGCCACCTTAAGCGGGAGGATTGGCGGGGAGCTGTTTTTT.

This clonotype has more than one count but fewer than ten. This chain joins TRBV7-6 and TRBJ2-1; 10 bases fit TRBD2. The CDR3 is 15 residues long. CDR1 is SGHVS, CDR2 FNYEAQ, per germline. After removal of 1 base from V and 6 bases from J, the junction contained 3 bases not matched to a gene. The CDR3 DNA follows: TGTGCCAGCAGCTTAGGGGGGACTAGCGCCAATGAGCAGTTCTTC. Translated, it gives CASSLGGTSANEQFF.

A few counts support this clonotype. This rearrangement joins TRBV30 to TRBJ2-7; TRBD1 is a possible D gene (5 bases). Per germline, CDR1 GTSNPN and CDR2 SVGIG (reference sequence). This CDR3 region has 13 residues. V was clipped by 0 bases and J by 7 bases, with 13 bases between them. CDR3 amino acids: CAWSVDTVGEQYV. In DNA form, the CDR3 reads TGTGCCTGGAGTGTGGACACCGTAGGGGAGCAGTACGTC.

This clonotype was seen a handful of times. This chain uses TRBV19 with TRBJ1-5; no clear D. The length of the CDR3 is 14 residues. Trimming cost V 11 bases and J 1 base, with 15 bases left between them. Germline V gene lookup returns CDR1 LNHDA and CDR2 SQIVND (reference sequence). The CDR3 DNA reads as TGTGCCGCAGGCCAGACGGGGAGCAATCAGCCCCAGCATTTT. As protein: CAAGQTGSNQPQHF.

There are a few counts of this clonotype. CDR3 in amino acids: CASSYSRDRGHTGELFF. The CDR3 nucleotides read TGTGCCAGCAGTTATAGCCGGGACAGGGGGCACACCGGGGAGCTGTTTTTT. V is TRBV6-2 or TRBV6-3 and J is TRBJ2-2; 12 bases line up with TRBD1. The V gene's germline CDR1 is MNHEY and CDR2 SVGEGT. This CDR3 contains 17 residues. With V trimmed by 3 bases and J by 3 bases, 5 bases remained unmatched.

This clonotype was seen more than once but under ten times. CDR3 nucleotide sequence: TGTGCCAGCAGTTCCGAGCTAGCGGGAGGGCCTTACAATGAGCAGTTCTTC. It specifies CASSSELAGGPYNEQFF. The rearrangement links TRBV6-2 or TRBV6-3 to TRBJ2-1; 12 bases map to TRBD2. The CDR3 is 17 amino acids. Germline V gives CDR1 MNHEY, CDR2 SVGEGT. The J segment lost 4 bases and the V segment lost 4 bases, leaving 8 bases of the junction unmatched.

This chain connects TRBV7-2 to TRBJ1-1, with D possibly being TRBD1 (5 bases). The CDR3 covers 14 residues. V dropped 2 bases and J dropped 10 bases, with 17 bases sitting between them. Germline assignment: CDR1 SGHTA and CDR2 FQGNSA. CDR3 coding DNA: TGTGCCAGCAGCTTATATCAGGGCTTGAGGGGAGCTTTCTTT. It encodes CASSLYQGLRGAFF.

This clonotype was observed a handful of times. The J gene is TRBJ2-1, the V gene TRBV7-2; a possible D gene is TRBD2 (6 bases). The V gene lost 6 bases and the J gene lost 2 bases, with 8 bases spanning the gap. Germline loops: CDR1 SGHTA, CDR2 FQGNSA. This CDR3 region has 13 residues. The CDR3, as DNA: TGTGCCAGCAGGCGCGGGGCCTACAATGAGCAGTTCTTC. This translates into CASRRGAYNEQFF.

The CDR3 DNA is TGTGCCAGCCGTGACAGGGGAGGTGAAAAACTGTTTTTT. Its protein product is CASRDRGGEKLFF. The chain combines TRBV12-3 or TRBV12-4 with TRBJ1-4; 8 bases fit TRBD1. The V gene end was trimmed by 8 bases and the J gene end by 7 bases; junction bases not matched to a gene: 6. CDR3 size: 13 residues.

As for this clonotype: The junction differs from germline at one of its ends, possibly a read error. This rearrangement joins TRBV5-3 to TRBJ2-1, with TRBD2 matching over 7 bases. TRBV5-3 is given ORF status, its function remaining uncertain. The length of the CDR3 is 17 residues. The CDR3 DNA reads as TGTGCCAGCAGCTTGGCTAGCGGTCTTCTAGAAGGCAATGAGCAGTTCTTC. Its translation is CASSLASGLLEGNEQFF.

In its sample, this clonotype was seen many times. CDR3 amino acids: CASSLVAEPLLGYTF. The CDR3, as DNA: TGTGCCAGCAGCTTAGTTGCGGAGCCTCTTCTAGGCTACACCTTC. The V and J genes are TRBV7-2 and TRBJ1-2; D is uncertain. The V gene lost 1 base and the J gene lost 8 bases, with 17 bases spanning the gap. Germline assignment: CDR1 SGHTA and CDR2 FQGNSA. The CDR3 contains 15 residues.